A single sample is the source of the 2 T cell receptor beta chains below, sequenced in a study of human T cells and chemical hapten exposure. In TCRdb, the RACE reads were re-called with MiXCR into one record per CDR3 protein. This table holds more than 55,000 distinct CDR3 sequences, more than 7.5% found once. Documented time point: pre-sensitization, week 0. Treatment reported: therapeutic diphenylcyclopropenone sensitization with weekly scalp DPC. Sequencing used whole blood, obtained in connection with sensitization to the hapten diphenylcyclopropenone (DPC). The receptors come from a man aged 40-49 years with alopecia areata. Some clones in this sample may be carry-over from other donors' samples.

V and J are TRBV29-1 and TRBJ2-7, with 10 bases identical to TRBD1. V lost 7 bases and J lost 5; bases outside the gene matches: 5. The CDR3 has 12 amino acids. Germline assignment: CDR1 SQVTM and CDR2 ANQGSEA. The DNA for the CDR3 is TGCAGCGGTTGGACAGGGGGTAACGAGCAGTACTTC. This encodes CSGWTGGNEQYF.

This clonotype was seen at least ten times. The chain recombines TRBV11-2 with TRBJ2-5, with TRBD2 as a possible D gene (5 bases). Germline V gives CDR1 SGHAT, CDR2 FQNNGV. The CDR3 covers 15 residues. V gave up 3 bases and J gave up 5 bases, with 16 bases separating them. CDR3 residues: CASSFGPTRGETQYF. CDR3 bases: TGTGCCAGCAGCTTCGGACCGACGAGAGGGGAGACCCAGTACTTC.